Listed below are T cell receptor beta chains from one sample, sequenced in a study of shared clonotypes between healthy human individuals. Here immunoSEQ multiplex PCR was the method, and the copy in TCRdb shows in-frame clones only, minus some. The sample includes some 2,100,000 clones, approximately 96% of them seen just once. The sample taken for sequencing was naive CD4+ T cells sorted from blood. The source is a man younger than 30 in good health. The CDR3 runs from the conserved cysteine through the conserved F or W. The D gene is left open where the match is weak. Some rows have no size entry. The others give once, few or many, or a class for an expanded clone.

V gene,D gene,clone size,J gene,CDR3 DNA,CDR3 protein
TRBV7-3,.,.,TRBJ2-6,TGTGCCAGCAGCTTAAGAGGAGGGGCCGGGGCCAACGTCCTGACTTTC,CASSLRGGAGANVLTF
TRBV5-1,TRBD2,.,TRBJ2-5,TGCGCCAGCAGCCGAGCGGGGCCCCAAGAGACCCAGTACTTC,CASSRAGPQETQYF
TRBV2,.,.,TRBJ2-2,TGTGCCAGCAGGGACCCCGCGGGTGTCGGGGAGCTGTTTTTT,CASRDPAGVGELFF
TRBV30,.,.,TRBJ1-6,TGTGCATATGGAGAGGGGACGACCTATAATTCACCCCTCCACTTT,CAYGEGTTYNSPLHF
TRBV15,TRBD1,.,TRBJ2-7,TGTGCCACCAGCGGACAATGGGCGGGACAGGGGGCGAACGAGCAGTACTTC,CATSGQWAGQGANEQYF
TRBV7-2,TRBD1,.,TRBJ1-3,TGTGCCAGCAGCTTTTTTCCGGGACAGTCTGGAAACACCATATATTTT,CASSFFPGQSGNTIYF
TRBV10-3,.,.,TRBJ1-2,TGTGCCATCACCTCTTTGGGGTCCTTTAACTATGGCTACACCTTC,CAITSLGSFNYGYTF
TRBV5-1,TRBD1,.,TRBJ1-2,TGCGCCAGCAGCCCGGACAGGGGCGAGACCTATGGCTACACCTTC,CASSPDRGETYGYTF
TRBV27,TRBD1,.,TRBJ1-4,TGTGCCAGCAGTACCGACCGGACAGGGTTGACTAATGAAAAACTGTTTTTT,CASSTDRTGLTNEKLFF
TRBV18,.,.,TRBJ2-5,TGTGCCAGCTCACCACCCTCGACGCCGTGGACGCAGTACTTC,CASSPPSTPWTQYF
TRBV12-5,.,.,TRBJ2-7,TGTGCTAGTGGTTTGGTACCGGAAAGGGCCGAGCAGTACTTC,CASGLVPERAEQYF
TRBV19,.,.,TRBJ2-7,TGTGCCAGTAGTATAGTAGGCTCCTTCTACGAGCAGTACTTC,CASSIVGSFYEQYF
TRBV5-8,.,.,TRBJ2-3,TGTGCCAGCAGCTTGGCCCCGACAGGAGATAGCACAGATACGCAGTATTTT,CASSLAPTGDSTDTQYF
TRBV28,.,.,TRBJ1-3,TGTGCCAGCATTGAAAGGGACTCTGGAAACACCATATATTTT,CASIERDSGNTIYF
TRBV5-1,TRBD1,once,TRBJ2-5,TGCGCCAGCAGTGCGGGACAGGGGCTTAGGGAGACCCAGTACTTC,CASSAGQGLRETQYF
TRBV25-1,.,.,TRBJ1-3,TGTGCCTGCCAAAGCCTCGGGGCGAAAACAGCGGCTGGAAACACCATATATTTT,CACQSLGAKTAAGNTIYF